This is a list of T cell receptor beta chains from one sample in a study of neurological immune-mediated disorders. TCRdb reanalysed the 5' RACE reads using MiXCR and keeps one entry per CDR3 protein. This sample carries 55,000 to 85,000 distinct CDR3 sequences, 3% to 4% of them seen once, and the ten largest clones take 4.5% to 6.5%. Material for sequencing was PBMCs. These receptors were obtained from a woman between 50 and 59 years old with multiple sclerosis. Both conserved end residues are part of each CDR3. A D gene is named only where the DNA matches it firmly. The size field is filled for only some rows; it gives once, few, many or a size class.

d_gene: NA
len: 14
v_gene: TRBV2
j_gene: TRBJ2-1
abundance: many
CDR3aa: CASRGWGSYNEQFF
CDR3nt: TGTGCCAGCAGAGGTTGGGGCTCCTACAATGAGCAGTTCTTC

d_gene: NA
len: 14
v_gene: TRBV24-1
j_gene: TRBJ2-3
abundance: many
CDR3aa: CATSDDSYTDTQYF
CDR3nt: TGTGCCACCAGTGATGACAGTTACACAGATACGCAGTATTTT

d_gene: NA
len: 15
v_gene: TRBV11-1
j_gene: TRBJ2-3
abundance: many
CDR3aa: CASSLLAGPTDTQYF
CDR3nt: TGTGCCAGCAGCTTACTTGCTGGGCCGACAGATACGCAGTATTTT

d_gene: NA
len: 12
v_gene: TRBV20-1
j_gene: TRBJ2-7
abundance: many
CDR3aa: CRAIGTSYEQYF
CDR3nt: TGCAGGGCTATCGGGACTTCCTACGAGCAGTACTTC

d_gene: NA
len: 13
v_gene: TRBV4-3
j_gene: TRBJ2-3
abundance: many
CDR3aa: CASSQSLRDTQYF
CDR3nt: TGCGCCAGCAGCCAAAGTTTAAGAGATACGCAGTATTTT

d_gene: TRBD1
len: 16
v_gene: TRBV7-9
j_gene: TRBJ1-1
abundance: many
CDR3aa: CASSYRGGQGAMEAFF
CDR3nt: TGTGCCAGCAGCTACCGGGGGGGACAGGGGGCGATGGAAGCTTTCTTT

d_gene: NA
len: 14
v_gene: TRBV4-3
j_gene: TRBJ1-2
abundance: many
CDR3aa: CASSQARGRTGYTF
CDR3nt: TGCGCCAGCAGCCAAGCTAGGGGTCGGACGGGCTACACCTTC

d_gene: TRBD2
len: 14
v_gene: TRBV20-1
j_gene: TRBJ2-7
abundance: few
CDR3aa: CSATRTSGRVEQYF
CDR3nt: TGCAGTGCTACTCGGACTAGCGGGAGGGTCGAGCAGTACTTC

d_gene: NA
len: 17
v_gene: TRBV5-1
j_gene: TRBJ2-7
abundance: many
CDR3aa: CASSPRVGGNYRYEQYF
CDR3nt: TGCGCCAGCAGCCCGAGGGTAGGCGGGAATTATCGCTACGAGCAGTACTTC

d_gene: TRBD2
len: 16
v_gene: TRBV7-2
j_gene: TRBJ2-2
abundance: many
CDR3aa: CASSLTAGVHTGELFF
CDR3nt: TGTGCCAGCAGCTTAACGGCGGGGGTGCACACCGGGGAGCTGTTTTTT

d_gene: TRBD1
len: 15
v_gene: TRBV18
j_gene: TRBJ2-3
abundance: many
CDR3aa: CASADRGSSTDTQYF
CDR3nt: TGTGCCAGCGCGGACAGGGGATCAAGCACAGATACGCAGTATTTT

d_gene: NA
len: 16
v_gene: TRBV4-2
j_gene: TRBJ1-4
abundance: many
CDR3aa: CASSQSLGGGNEKLFF
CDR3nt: TGTGCCAGCAGCCAATCCTTAGGGGGTGGTAATGAAAAACTGTTTTTT

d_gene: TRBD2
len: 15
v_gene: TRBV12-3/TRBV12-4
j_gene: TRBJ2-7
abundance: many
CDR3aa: CASSPTGSGAYEQYF
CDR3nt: TGTGCCAGCAGCCCTACAGGAAGCGGGGCCTACGAGCAGTACTTC

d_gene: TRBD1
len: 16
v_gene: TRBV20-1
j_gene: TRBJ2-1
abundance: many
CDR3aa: CSARDRRTGYNNEQFF
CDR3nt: TGCAGTGCTAGAGATCGGAGGACAGGGTACAACAATGAGCAGTTCTTC

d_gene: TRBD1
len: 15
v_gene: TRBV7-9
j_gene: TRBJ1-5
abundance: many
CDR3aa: CASSLKGASNQPQHF
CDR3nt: TGTGCCAGCAGCTTGAAGGGGGCGAGCAATCAGCCCCAGCATTTT

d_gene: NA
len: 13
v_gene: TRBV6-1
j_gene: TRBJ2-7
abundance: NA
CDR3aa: CSSRGTASYEQYF
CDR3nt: TGTTCCAGCCGCGGGACAGCCTCCTACGAGCAGTACTTC

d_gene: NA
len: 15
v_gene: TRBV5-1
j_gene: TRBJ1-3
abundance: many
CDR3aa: CASSVDGPSGNTIYF
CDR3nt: TGCGCCAGCAGCGTGGACGGACCCTCTGGAAACACCATATATTTT

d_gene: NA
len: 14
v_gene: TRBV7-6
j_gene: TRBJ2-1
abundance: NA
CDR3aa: CASSLDSPRASQFF
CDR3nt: TGTGCCAGCAGCTTAGATAGTCCCCGCGCCAGTCAGTTCTTC

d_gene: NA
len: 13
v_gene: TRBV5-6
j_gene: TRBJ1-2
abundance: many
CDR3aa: CASSGRVTGGYTF
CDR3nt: TGTGCCAGCAGCGGCAGGGTGACGGGTGGCTACACCTTC

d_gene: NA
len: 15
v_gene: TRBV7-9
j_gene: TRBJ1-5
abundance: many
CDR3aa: CASSPGGDPLRPQHF
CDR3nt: TGTGCCAGCAGCCCCGGAGGGGATCCCCTGAGGCCCCAGCATTTT

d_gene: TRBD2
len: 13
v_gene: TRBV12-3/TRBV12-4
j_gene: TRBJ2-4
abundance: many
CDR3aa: CASSSSGGAGQYF
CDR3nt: TGTGCCAGCAGTTCTAGCGGGGGGGCCGGTCAGTACTTC

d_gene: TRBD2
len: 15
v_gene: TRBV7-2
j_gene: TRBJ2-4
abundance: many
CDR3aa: CASIPSGGLKNIQYF
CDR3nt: TGTGCCAGCATCCCGAGCGGGGGCCTAAAAAACATTCAGTACTTC

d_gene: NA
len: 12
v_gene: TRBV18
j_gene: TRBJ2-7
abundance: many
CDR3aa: CASSPSTYEQYF
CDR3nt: TGTGCCAGCTCACCATCAACCTACGAGCAGTACTTC

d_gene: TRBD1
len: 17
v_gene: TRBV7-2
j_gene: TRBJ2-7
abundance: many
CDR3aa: CASSFSPATGGGYEQYF
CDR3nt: TGTGCCAGCAGCTTTTCCCCTGCGACAGGGGGCGGCTACGAGCAGTACTTC

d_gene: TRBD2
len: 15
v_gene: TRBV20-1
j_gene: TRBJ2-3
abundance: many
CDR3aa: CSALPGTSGGDTQYF
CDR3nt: TGCAGTGCCTTACCTGGGACTAGCGGGGGAGATACGCAGTATTTT

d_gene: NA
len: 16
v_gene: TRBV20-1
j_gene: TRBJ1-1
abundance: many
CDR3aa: CSASGVPGRVNTEAFF
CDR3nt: TGCAGTGCTAGCGGCGTACCGGGACGGGTGAACACTGAAGCTTTCTTT

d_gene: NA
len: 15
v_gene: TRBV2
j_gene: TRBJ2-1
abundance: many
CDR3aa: CASSEGRGEYNEQFF
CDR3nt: TGTGCCAGCAGTGAAGGGAGGGGAGAGTACAATGAGCAGTTCTTC

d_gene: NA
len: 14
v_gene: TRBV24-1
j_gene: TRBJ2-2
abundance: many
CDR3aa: CATSDLRDTGELFF
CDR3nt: TGTGCCACCAGTGATTTGAGGGACACCGGGGAGCTGTTTTTT

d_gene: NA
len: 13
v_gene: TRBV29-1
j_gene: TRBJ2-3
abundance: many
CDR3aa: CSRSGDSTDTQYF
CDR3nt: TGCAGCCGGTCGGGCGATTCAACAGATACGCAGTATTTT

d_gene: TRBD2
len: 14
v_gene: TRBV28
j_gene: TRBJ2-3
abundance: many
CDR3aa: CASRRERGTDTQYF
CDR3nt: TGTGCCAGCAGGCGGGAGCGGGGCACAGATACGCAGTATTTT

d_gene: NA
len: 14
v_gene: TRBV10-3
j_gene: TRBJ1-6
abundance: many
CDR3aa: CAIRTGTNNSPLHF
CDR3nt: TGTGCCATCAGGACCGGGACGAATAATTCACCCCTCCACTTT

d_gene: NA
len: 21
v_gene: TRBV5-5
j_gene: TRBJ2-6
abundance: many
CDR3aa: CASSLAYIPPLGLSGANVLTF
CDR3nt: TGTGCCAGCAGCTTGGCCTATATACCTCCCTTGGGGCTCTCTGGGGCCAACGTCCTGACTTTC

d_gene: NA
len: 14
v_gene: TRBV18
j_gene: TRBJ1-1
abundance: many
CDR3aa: CASSPLRVNTEAFF
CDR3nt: TGTGCCAGCTCACCACTCAGGGTGAACACTGAAGCTTTCTTT

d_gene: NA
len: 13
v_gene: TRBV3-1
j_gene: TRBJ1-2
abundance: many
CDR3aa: CASSQRGYYGYTF
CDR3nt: TGTGCCAGCAGCCAACGGGGATACTATGGCTACACCTTC

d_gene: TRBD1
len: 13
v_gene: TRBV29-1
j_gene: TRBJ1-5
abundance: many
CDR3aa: CSAGQGPNQPQHF
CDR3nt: TGCAGCGCTGGACAGGGTCCCAATCAGCCCCAGCATTTT

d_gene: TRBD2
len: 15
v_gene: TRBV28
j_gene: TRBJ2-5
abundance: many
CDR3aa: CASSLGTSGEETQYF
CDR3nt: TGTGCCAGCAGTTTGGGGACTAGCGGGGAAGAGACCCAGTACTTC

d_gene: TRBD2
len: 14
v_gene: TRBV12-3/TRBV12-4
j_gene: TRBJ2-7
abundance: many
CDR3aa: CASRGTSASYEQYF
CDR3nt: TGTGCCAGCAGGGGGACTAGCGCCTCCTACGAGCAGTACTTC

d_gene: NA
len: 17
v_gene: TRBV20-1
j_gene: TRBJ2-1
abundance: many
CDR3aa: CSAQWKDALSSYNEQFF
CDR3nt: TGCAGTGCCCAGTGGAAGGATGCACTTAGCTCCTACAATGAGCAGTTCTTC

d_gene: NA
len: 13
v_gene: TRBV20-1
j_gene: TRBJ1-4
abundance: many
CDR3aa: CSARSPITGKLFF
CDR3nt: TGCAGTGCTAGAAGTCCCATAACCGGAAAACTGTTTTTT

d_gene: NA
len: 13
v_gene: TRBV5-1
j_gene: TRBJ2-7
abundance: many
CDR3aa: CASSEAYSYEQYF
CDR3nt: TGCGCCAGCAGCGAGGCCTACTCCTACGAGCAGTACTTC

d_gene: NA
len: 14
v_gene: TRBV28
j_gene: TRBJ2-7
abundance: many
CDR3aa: CASSLDPAGREQYF
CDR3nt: TGTGCCAGCAGTTTAGATCCCGCGGGGCGCGAGCAGTACTTC

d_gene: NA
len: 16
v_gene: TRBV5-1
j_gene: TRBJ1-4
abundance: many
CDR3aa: CASSFDGGSRREKLFF
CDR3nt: TGCGCCAGCAGCTTCGACGGGGGCTCACGTCGGGAAAAACTGTTTTTT

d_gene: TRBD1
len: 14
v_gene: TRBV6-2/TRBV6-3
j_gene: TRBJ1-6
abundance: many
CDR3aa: CASNPGQRSSPLHF
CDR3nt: TGTGCCAGCAATCCGGGACAGAGATCTTCACCCCTCCACTTT

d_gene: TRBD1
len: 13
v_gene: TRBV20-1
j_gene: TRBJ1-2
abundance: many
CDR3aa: CSARRGQGRRYTF
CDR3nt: TGCAGTGCCCGGAGGGGACAGGGAAGGCGCTACACCTTC

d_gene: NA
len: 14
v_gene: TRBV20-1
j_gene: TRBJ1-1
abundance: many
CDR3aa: CSARTEVMNTEAFF
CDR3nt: TGCAGTGCTCGGACAGAAGTAATGAACACTGAAGCTTTCTTT

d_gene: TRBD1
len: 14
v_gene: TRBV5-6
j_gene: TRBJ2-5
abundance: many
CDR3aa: CASSFGQGQETQYF
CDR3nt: TGTGCCAGCAGCTTCGGACAGGGGCAAGAGACCCAGTACTTC